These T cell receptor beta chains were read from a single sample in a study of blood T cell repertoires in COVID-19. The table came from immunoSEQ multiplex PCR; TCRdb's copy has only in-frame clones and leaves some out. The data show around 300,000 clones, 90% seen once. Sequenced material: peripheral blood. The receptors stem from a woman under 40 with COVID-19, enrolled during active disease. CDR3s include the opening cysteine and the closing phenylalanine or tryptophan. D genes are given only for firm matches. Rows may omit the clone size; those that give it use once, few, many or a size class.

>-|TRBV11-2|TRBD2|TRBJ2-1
TGTGCCAGCAGCCGCGGACTAGCGGGAGGGGACAATGAGCAGTTCTTC
CASSRGLAGGDNEQFF
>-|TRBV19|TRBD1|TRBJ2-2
TGTGCCAGTAGTACCCGGACAGGGTGGAACACCGGGGAGCTGTTTTTT
CASSTRTGWNTGELFF
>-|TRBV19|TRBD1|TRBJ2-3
TGTGCCAGTAGGGAACGGACAGGGGGGATTGCAGATACGCAGTATTTT
CASRERTGGIADTQYF
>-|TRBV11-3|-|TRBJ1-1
TGTGCCAGCAGCTTAGAGGCTGGAGGGAACACTGAAGTTTTCTTT
CASSLEAGGNTEVFF
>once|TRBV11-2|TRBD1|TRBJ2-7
TGTGCCAGCAGAAGACCGGGACAGGGGGGCGAGCAGTACTTC
CASRRPGQGGEQYF
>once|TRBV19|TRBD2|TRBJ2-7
TGTGCCAGTAGGGCGCCTAGCGGCTACGAGCAGTACTTC
CASRAPSGYEQYF
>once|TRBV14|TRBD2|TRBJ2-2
TGTGCCAGCAGCCCGGGGAGGGTCACCGGGGAGCTGTTTTTT
CASSPGRVTGELFF
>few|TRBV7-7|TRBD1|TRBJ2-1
TGTGCCAGCAGCCCAGGGACAGGGGGGTACAATGAGCAGTTCTTC
CASSPGTGGYNEQFF
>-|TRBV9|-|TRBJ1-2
TGTGCCAGCAAGAGCGGTGGCGATGGCTACACCTTC
CASKSGGDGYTF
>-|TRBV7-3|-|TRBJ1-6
TGTGCCAGCAGCTTAACTGTACAGGGTAATTCACCCCTCCACTTT
CASSLTVQGNSPLHF
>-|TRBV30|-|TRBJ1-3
TGTGCCTGGAGTGTCCGGGAAAACACCATATATTTT
CAWSVRENTIYF
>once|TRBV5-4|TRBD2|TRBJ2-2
TGTGCCAGCAGCTGGGGACTAGCGGAATACACCGGGGAGCTGTTTTTT
CASSWGLAEYTGELFF
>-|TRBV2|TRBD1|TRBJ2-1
TGTGCCAGCAGTGGGGCAGGGGGCCGCTACAATGAGCAGTTCTTC
CASSGAGGRYNEQFF
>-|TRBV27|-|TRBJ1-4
TGTGCCAGCAGCGAACGAGCGAGTCCTGCAACTAATGAAAAACTGTTTTTT
CASSERASPATNEKLFF
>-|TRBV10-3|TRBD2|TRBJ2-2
TGTGCCATCAGTGCCAGGACTAGCGGGAAGGACACCGGGGAGCTGTTTTTT
CAISARTSGKDTGELFF
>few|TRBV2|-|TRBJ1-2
TGTGCCAGCAGTGAAGCGGGGGGGTATGGCTACACCTTC
CASSEAGGYGYTF
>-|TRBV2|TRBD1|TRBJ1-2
TGTGCCAGCGGGGACAGCTATGGCTACACCTTC
CASGDSYGYTF
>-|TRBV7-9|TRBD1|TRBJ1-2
TGTGCCAGCAGCATGAAAGGGACAGCACCTTTCGGCTATGGCTACACCTTC
CASSMKGTAPFGYGYTF
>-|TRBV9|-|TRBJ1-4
TGTGCCAGCAGCGCCTCCGTACAGGGAATTGAAAAACTGTTTTTT
CASSASVQGIEKLFF
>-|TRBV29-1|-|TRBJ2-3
TGCAGCGTTGATAGAGGGATTAGCACAGATACGCAGTATTTT
CSVDRGISTDTQYF
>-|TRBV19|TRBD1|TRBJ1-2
TGTGCCAGTAGATCACAGGGGGCGTCGGCCTCTGACTATGGCTACACCTTC
CASRSQGASASDYGYTF
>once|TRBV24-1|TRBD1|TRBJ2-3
TGTGCCCCATTCCCCGGGACAGATCTTGGCACAGATACGCAGTATTTT
CAPFPGTDLGTDTQYF
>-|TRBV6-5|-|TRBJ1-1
TGTGCCAGCAGTTACCGCAACTCAGGGGACACTGAAGCTTTCTTT
CASSYRNSGDTEAFF
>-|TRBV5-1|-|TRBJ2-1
TGCGCCAGCAGCTCCGCCGGGACTCCGACCGACAATGAGCAGTTCTTC
CASSSAGTPTDNEQFF
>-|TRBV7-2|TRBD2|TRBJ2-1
TGTGCCAGCAGCCTCGGGACTAGCGGATACAATGAGCAGTTCTTC
CASSLGTSGYNEQFF
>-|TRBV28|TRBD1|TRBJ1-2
TGTGCCAGCATTCCGACAGGGAATTATGGCTACACCTTC
CASIPTGNYGYTF
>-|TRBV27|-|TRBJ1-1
-
CASILDSMNTEAFF
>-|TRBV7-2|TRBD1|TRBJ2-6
TGTGCCAGCAGCCGCGGGTCAGGGGGCGGAACTGGGGCCAACGTCCCGACTTTC
CASSRGSGGGTGANVPTF
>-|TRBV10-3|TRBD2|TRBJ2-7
TGTGCCATCAGTGCTGGACTAGCGGGAGGGCCCTACGAGCAGTACTTC
CAISAGLAGGPYEQYF
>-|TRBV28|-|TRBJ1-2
TGTGCCAGCAGTTTACGGGGTCGTCACTATGGCTACACCTTC
CASSLRGRHYGYTF
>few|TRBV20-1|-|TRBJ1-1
TGCAGTGCTAGTGGGACACAGACTGAAGCTTTCTTT
CSASGTQTEAFF
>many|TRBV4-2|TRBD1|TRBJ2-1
TGTGCCAGCAGCCCTGCCGGACAGGGGTTCAATGAGCAGTTCTTC
CASSPAGQGFNEQFF
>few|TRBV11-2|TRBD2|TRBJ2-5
TGTGCCAGCAGCTTAGGGGGGACTAGCGCGATACAAGAGACCCAGTACTTC
CASSLGGTSAIQETQYF
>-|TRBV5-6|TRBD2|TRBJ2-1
TGTGCCAGCAGCCTCGGGACTAGCAATGAGCAGTTCTTC
CASSLGTSNEQFF
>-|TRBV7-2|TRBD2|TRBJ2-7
TGTGCCAGCAGCTTACTAGCGGGAGCAAACTACGAGCAGTACTTC
CASSLLAGANYEQYF
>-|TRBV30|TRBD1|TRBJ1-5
TGTGCCTGGAGTTCCACAGGGGGGAATCAGCCCCAGCATTTT
CAWSSTGGNQPQHF
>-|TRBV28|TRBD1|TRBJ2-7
TGTGCCAGCAGTAACGGACAGGGATCAATAAGTAGGCAGTACTTC
CASSNGQGSISRQYF
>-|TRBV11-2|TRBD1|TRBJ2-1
TGTGCCAGCAGCTTAAGTGGGACAGGGTACAATGAGCAGTTCTTC
CASSLSGTGYNEQFF
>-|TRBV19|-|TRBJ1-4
TGTGCCAGTAGTATAGTAGGAGAGACAACTAATGAAAAACTGTTTTTT
CASSIVGETTNEKLFF
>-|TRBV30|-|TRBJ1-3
TGTGCCTGGGAATCAGGGGCCGGAAACACCATATATTTT
CAWESGAGNTIYF
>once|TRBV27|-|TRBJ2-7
TGTGCCAGCAGCCAGACACATATCTCCTACGAGCAGTACTTC
CASSQTHISYEQYF
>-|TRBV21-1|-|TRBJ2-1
TGTGCCAGCAGCAAGTTACCAGCGGGAGGGCGGACCTACAATGAGCAGTTCTTC
CASSKLPAGGRTYNEQFF
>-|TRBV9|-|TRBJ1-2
TGTGCCAGCAGCCCGGGACAAGGATCTAACTATGGCTACACCTTC
CASSPGQGSNYGYTF
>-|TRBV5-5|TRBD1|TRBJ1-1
TGTGCCAGCAGCACAGTCCGGGGACAGAGCCGGAACACTGAAGCTTTCTTT
CASSTVRGQSRNTEAFF
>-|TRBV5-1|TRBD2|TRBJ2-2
TGCGCCAGCAGAAGGGAGGGGACCGGGGAGCTGTTTTTT
CASRREGTGELFF
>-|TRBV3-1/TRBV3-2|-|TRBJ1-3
TGTGCCAGCAGCCAAGGCGGGGCAGGGCGTGGAAACACCATATATTTT
CASSQGGAGRGNTIYF
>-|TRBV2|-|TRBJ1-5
TGTGCCAGCACACTTAATAGCAATCAGCCCCAGCATTTT
CASTLNSNQPQHF
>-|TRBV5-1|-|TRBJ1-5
TGCGCCAGCAGCTTGGCCCCGGGTAGCAATCAGCCCCAGCATTTT
CASSLAPGSNQPQHF
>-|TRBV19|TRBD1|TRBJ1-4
TGTGCCAGTGGGACAGGCCCTAATGAAAAACTGTTTTTT
CASGTGPNEKLFF
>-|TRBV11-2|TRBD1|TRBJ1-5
TGTGCCAGCAGCTTAGCCCCCGGACAGGGGCAGCCCCAGCATTTT
CASSLAPGQGQPQHF
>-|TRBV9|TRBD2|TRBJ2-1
TGTGCCAGCAGCGTGTACCCGACTAGCGGGAGTGGGGATGAGCAGTTCTTC
CASSVYPTSGSGDEQFF
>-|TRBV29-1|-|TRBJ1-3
TGCAGCTTTAACAATGGAAACACCATATATTTT
CSFNNGNTIYF
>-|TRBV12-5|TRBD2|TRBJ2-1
TGTGCTAGTGGTTTGGTACGGGGGGACCGCCACTCCTACAATGAGCAGTTCTTC
CASGLVRGDRHSYNEQFF
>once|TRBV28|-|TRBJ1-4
TGTGCCAGCAGTCTGGCAGGGGCGCTTGAAAAACTGTTTTTT
CASSLAGALEKLFF
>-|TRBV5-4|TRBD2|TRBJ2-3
TGTGCCAGCAGCTCTGGACTAGCGGGCACAGATACGCAGTATTTT
CASSSGLAGTDTQYF